A selection of T cell receptor beta chains follows, all from one sample in a study of immune evolution from preneoplasia to lung adenocarcinoma. Data came from immunoSEQ multiplex PCR; TCRdb stores just in-frame clones and leaves some out. The data show under 7,500 clones, with 79% seen just once and roughly 8% held by the top ten. The sample consisted of FFPE minimally invasive lung adenocarcinoma tissue. Receptors originate from a person aged 65-85 years with lung adenocarcinoma. Both conserved end residues are part of each CDR3. The order of the fields is D gene, clone size, V gene, J gene, CDR3 length, CDR3 DNA, CDR3 protein. D genes are given only for firm matches. Not all rows give a size; the values are once, few, many and, for expanded clones, a class.

d_call: -; clone_size: -; v_call: TRBV19; j_call: TRBJ2-7; cdr3_length: 13; cdr3_nt: TGTGCCAGTAGTATAGAGGACGCCTACGAGCAGTACTTC; cdr3_aa: CASSIEDAYEQYF
d_call: -; clone_size: -; v_call: TRBV5-6; j_call: TRBJ1-3; cdr3_length: 14; cdr3_nt: TGTGCCAGCAGCTTAGTAGGGACTGGAAACACCATATATTTT; cdr3_aa: CASSLVGTGNTIYF
d_call: -; clone_size: once; v_call: TRBV5-4; j_call: TRBJ2-7; cdr3_length: 15; cdr3_nt: TGTGCCAGCAGCTTGGCCTCAAGGCCCCCCTACGAGCAGTACTTC; cdr3_aa: CASSLASRPPYEQYF
d_call: TRBD2; clone_size: -; v_call: TRBV7-8; j_call: TRBJ2-7; cdr3_length: 17; cdr3_nt: TGTGCCAGCAGCTTAGGCCGGCCGGGGGGACCCTCCTACGAGCAGTACTTC; cdr3_aa: CASSLGRPGGPSYEQYF
d_call: -; clone_size: once; v_call: TRBV12-5; j_call: TRBJ2-3; cdr3_length: 14; cdr3_nt: TGTGCTAGTGGTTTGGACAGGGCCACAGATACACAGTATTTT; cdr3_aa: CASGLDRATDTQYF
d_call: -; clone_size: -; v_call: TRBV5-6; j_call: TRBJ1-2; cdr3_length: 15; cdr3_nt: TGTGCCAGCAGCCGATCTGGACGGAAGGACTATGGCTACACCTTC; cdr3_aa: CASSRSGRKDYGYTF
d_call: -; clone_size: -; v_call: TRBV15; j_call: TRBJ2-7; cdr3_length: 13; cdr3_nt: TGTGCCACCAGCTCCGGGGACACCTACGAGCAGTACTTC; cdr3_aa: CATSSGDTYEQYF
d_call: -; clone_size: -; v_call: TRBV6-5; j_call: TRBJ1-4; cdr3_length: 13; cdr3_nt: TGTGCCAGCAGTTCTCAGGGTCGTGAAAAACTGTTTTTT; cdr3_aa: CASSSQGREKLFF
d_call: TRBD1; clone_size: -; v_call: TRBV14; j_call: TRBJ2-5; cdr3_length: 18; cdr3_nt: TGTGCCAGCAGCCCGGGACAGGGGACGACCGCTACCCAAGAGACCCAGTACTTC; cdr3_aa: CASSPGQGTTATQETQYF
d_call: -; clone_size: -; v_call: TRBV11-2; j_call: TRBJ2-6; cdr3_length: 17; cdr3_nt: TGTGCCAGCAGCTTCACGGCGGCACGCTCTGGGGCCAACGTCCTGACTTTC; cdr3_aa: CASSFTAARSGANVLTF
d_call: -; clone_size: -; v_call: TRBV18; j_call: TRBJ1-4; cdr3_length: 13; cdr3_nt: TGTGCCAGCCGGGACGGACCTAATGAAAAACTGTTTTTT; cdr3_aa: CASRDGPNEKLFF
d_call: -; clone_size: -; v_call: TRBV7-9; j_call: TRBJ2-5; cdr3_length: 13; cdr3_nt: TGTGCCAGCAGCTTAGTGGTTCAAGAGACCCAGTACTTC; cdr3_aa: CASSLVVQETQYF
d_call: -; clone_size: -; v_call: TRBV19; j_call: TRBJ2-3; cdr3_length: 13; cdr3_nt: TGTGCCAGTTCCTGGACAGTCACAGATACGCAGTATTTT; cdr3_aa: CASSWTVTDTQYF
d_call: -; clone_size: -; v_call: TRBV5-1; j_call: TRBJ1-6; cdr3_length: 17; cdr3_nt: TGCGCCAGCAGCTTGGTAGGGAGGAGCTCCTATAATTCACCCCTCCACTTT; cdr3_aa: CASSLVGRSSYNSPLHF
d_call: -; clone_size: -; v_call: TRBV2; j_call: TRBJ1-6; cdr3_length: 12; cdr3_nt: TGTGCCAGCAGTGGACAGCGCGCGTCCCCCCACTTT; cdr3_aa: CASSGQRASPHF
d_call: -; clone_size: few; v_call: TRBV29-1; j_call: TRBJ1-2; cdr3_length: 11; cdr3_nt: TGCAGCTGCCGGCAGGGAGATGGCTACACCTTC; cdr3_aa: CSCRQGDGYTF
d_call: -; clone_size: -; v_call: TRBV14; j_call: TRBJ1-3; cdr3_length: 16; cdr3_nt: TGTGCCAGCAGCCAAGTCGCCGGTGGGTCTGGAAACACCATATATTTT; cdr3_aa: CASSQVAGGSGNTIYF
d_call: -; clone_size: -; v_call: TRBV11-1; j_call: TRBJ2-5; cdr3_length: 14; cdr3_nt: TGTGCCAGCAGCTTAGGGGGCGTACAAGAGACCCAGTACTTC; cdr3_aa: CASSLGGVQETQYF
d_call: TRBD2; clone_size: -; v_call: TRBV6-4; j_call: TRBJ2-1; cdr3_length: 16; cdr3_nt: TGTGCCAGCAGTGACTCCCGCGGGGGGGACTACAATGAGCAGTTCTTC; cdr3_aa: CASSDSRGGDYNEQFF
d_call: -; clone_size: -; v_call: TRBV5-1; j_call: TRBJ2-5; cdr3_length: 13; cdr3_nt: TGCGCCAGCAGCCGGGCGGTAGTAGAGACCCAGTACTTC; cdr3_aa: CASSRAVVETQYF
d_call: TRBD2; clone_size: -; v_call: TRBV5-1; j_call: TRBJ2-4; cdr3_length: 17; cdr3_nt: TGCGCCAGCAGCCCTGGACTAGAGGCGGCGGCCAAAAACATTCAGTACTTC; cdr3_aa: CASSPGLEAAAKNIQYF
d_call: TRBD1; clone_size: -; v_call: TRBV7-9; j_call: TRBJ1-2; cdr3_length: 16; cdr3_nt: TGTGCCAGCAGCTTCCCGTTGGGACAGGAGAACTATGGCTACACCTTC; cdr3_aa: CASSFPLGQENYGYTF
d_call: TRBD2; clone_size: -; v_call: TRBV9; j_call: TRBJ2-7; cdr3_length: 13; cdr3_nt: TGTGCCAGCAGCGTAGGACTAGCGGGAGAGCAGTACTTC; cdr3_aa: CASSVGLAGEQYF
d_call: -; clone_size: -; v_call: TRBV27; j_call: TRBJ1-5; cdr3_length: 17; cdr3_nt: TGTGCCAGCCGCCCGACAGGCGCTCCCTTAAGAAATCAGCCCCAGCATTTT; cdr3_aa: CASRPTGAPLRNQPQHF
d_call: -; clone_size: -; v_call: TRBV10-1; j_call: TRBJ2-7; cdr3_length: 11; cdr3_nt: TGCGCCAGCCCCTCCGTCGGCGAGCAGTACTTC; cdr3_aa: CASPSVGEQYF
d_call: -; clone_size: large; v_call: TRBV5-4; j_call: TRBJ2-7; cdr3_length: 13; cdr3_nt: TGTGCCAGCAGCGATAGCGGATCCTACGAGCAGTACTTC; cdr3_aa: CASSDSGSYEQYF
d_call: TRBD2; clone_size: -; v_call: TRBV28; j_call: TRBJ2-7; cdr3_length: 14; cdr3_nt: TGTGCCAGCAGTCCGGGACTAGCGGGACAAGAGCAGTACTTC; cdr3_aa: CASSPGLAGQEQYF
d_call: TRBD2; clone_size: -; v_call: TRBV11-3; j_call: TRBJ2-1; cdr3_length: 15; cdr3_nt: TGTGCCAGCAGCAAGGGACTAGCGGAGAACAATGAGCAGTTCTTC; cdr3_aa: CASSKGLAENNEQFF
d_call: -; clone_size: -; v_call: TRBV5-4; j_call: TRBJ2-2; cdr3_length: 15; cdr3_nt: TGTGCCAGCAGCTTGGGAGGCAGGAACACCGGGGAGCTGTTTTTT; cdr3_aa: CASSLGGRNTGELFF
d_call: TRBD2; clone_size: -; v_call: TRBV6-5; j_call: TRBJ2-5; cdr3_length: 12; cdr3_nt: TGTGCCAGCAGGAGCGGGGAACAGACCCAGTACTTC; cdr3_aa: CASRSGEQTQYF
d_call: TRBD2; clone_size: -; v_call: TRBV19; j_call: TRBJ2-7; cdr3_length: 17; cdr3_nt: TGTGCCAGTAGTCCAGGGTGGGAAGCGGGGGCCACCTACGAGCAGTACTTC; cdr3_aa: CASSPGWEAGATYEQYF
d_call: TRBD2; clone_size: -; v_call: TRBV11-2; j_call: TRBJ2-5; cdr3_length: 17; cdr3_nt: TGTGCCAGCAGCCTGGGGGGGCTAGCGGGGGTGGGAGAGACCCAGTACTTC; cdr3_aa: CASSLGGLAGVGETQYF
d_call: -; clone_size: -; v_call: TRBV11-2; j_call: TRBJ2-7; cdr3_length: 14; cdr3_nt: TGTGCCAGCAGGACACAACAGGGTTCCTACGAGCAGTACTTC; cdr3_aa: CASRTQQGSYEQYF
d_call: -; clone_size: -; v_call: TRBV18; j_call: TRBJ2-7; cdr3_length: 12; cdr3_nt: TGTGCCAGCTCACCCCTCTCCGACGAGCAGTACTTC; cdr3_aa: CASSPLSDEQYF
d_call: -; clone_size: -; v_call: TRBV7-8; j_call: TRBJ1-2; cdr3_length: 15; cdr3_nt: TGTGCCAGCAGCTTAGTAGCTGATCCTAACTATGGCTACACCTTC; cdr3_aa: CASSLVADPNYGYTF
d_call: TRBD2; clone_size: -; v_call: TRBV7-9; j_call: TRBJ2-1; cdr3_length: 14; cdr3_nt: TGTGCCAGCAGGACTAGCGGGGGTGGTAATGAGCAGTTCTTC; cdr3_aa: CASRTSGGGNEQFF
d_call: -; clone_size: -; v_call: TRBV5-5; j_call: TRBJ1-6; cdr3_length: 16; cdr3_nt: TGTGCCAGCAGCTTGAGAGGGAGTTCCTATAATTCACCCCTCCACTTT; cdr3_aa: CASSLRGSSYNSPLHF
d_call: -; clone_size: once; v_call: TRBV5-1; j_call: TRBJ2-5; cdr3_length: 16; cdr3_nt: TGCGCCAGCAGCTACGAGACTAGTGGAAGCCAAGAGACCCAGTACTTC; cdr3_aa: CASSYETSGSQETQYF
d_call: -; clone_size: -; v_call: TRBV28; j_call: TRBJ2-7; cdr3_length: 13; cdr3_nt: TGTGCCAGCAGGGACACCAGCTCCTACGAGCAGTACTTC; cdr3_aa: CASRDTSSYEQYF
d_call: -; clone_size: -; v_call: TRBV7-9; j_call: TRBJ1-2; cdr3_length: 11; cdr3_nt: TGTGCCAGCAGCTTGAACTATGGCTACACCTTC; cdr3_aa: CASSLNYGYTF
d_call: TRBD2; clone_size: -; v_call: TRBV30; j_call: TRBJ2-5; cdr3_length: 15; cdr3_nt: TGTGCCTGGAGGGAGGGACTAGCGGAAAAAGAGACCCAGTACTTC; cdr3_aa: CAWREGLAEKETQYF